A single T cell receptor (beta chain) is shown here with its context. What it binds is unknown. This sample was taken from a study of cytomegalovirus exposure and HLA in healthy donors. For the study at large: An earlier analysis found 120 million or so unique TCR beta sequences from 200 million or so T cells.

Study-wide results and limits: HLA alleles showed associations with around 15,000 TCR beta sequences in a later analysis, at a 0.05 false discovery rate. Productive status was seen about 90% or about 30% of the time for most TCR beta V segments in an earlier analysis.

A multiplex PCR was run with 60 Vbeta primers and 13 Jbeta primers. Only in-frame clones appear in the TCRdb table, and some are missing; sequencing was by immunoSEQ multiplex PCR. The sample shows 210,000 or so clones, about 83% of them seen only once. From germline, CDR1 is MNHNS and CDR2 SASEGT. V was pared by 2 bases and J by 2 bases, with 6 bases of the junction left unmatched. CDR3 length equals 17 residues. V gene TRBV6-1 combines with J gene TRBJ2-7; the match to TRBD2 covers 13 bases. The source material was PBMCs. This TCR came from a human donor in good health. The CDR3 loop is CASSEIPGTSGTYEQYF. DNA of the CDR3: TGTGCCAGCAGTGAAATACCCGGGACTAGCGGGACCTACGAGCAGTACTTC.